A selection of T cell receptor beta chains follows, all from one sample in a study of cytomegalovirus exposure and HLA in healthy donors. TCRdb's copy holds only in-frame clones and misses some; the assay was immunoSEQ multiplex PCR. The top ten hold about 2.4% of the sample, which has about 140,000 clones, 78% seen once. The sample was PBMCs. These receptors originate from a woman between 18 and 29 years old in good health and CMV-seropositive. Both conserved end residues are part of each CDR3. The D gene is left open where the match is weak. Rows give clone size only sometimes, using once, few, many, or a class for an expanded clone.

j_gene	d_gene	abundance	v_gene	CDR3nt	CDR3aa
TRBJ1-2	TRBD1	NA	TRBV6-1	TGTGCCAGCGAAACTGGGACAGTAGGAGGCTACACCTTC	CASETGTVGGYTF
TRBJ1-1	NA	NA	TRBV18	TGTGCCAGCTCACGAGACATTTTAGACAGGATCATGAACACTGAAGCTTTCTTT	CASSRDILDRIMNTEAFF
TRBJ1-2	TRBD1	once	TRBV6-5	TGTGCCAGCAGTTACTCGTCGGGACAGGGACCCTCGGGCTACACCTTC	CASSYSSGQGPSGYTF
TRBJ1-2	NA	NA	TRBV9	TGTGCCAGCAGCCAAAATCAGGGGTACTATGGCTACACCTTC	CASSQNQGYYGYTF
TRBJ1-1	TRBD1	NA	TRBV27	TGTGCCAGCGTTTCCGGACAGGGTCAGAGGGCTGAAGCTTTCTTT	CASVSGQGQRAEAFF
TRBJ2-7	NA	NA	TRBV4-3	TGCGCCAGCAGCCAGGACTACTACGGCGAGCAGTACTTC	CASSQDYYGEQYF
TRBJ2-7	NA	NA	TRBV10-2	TGCGCCAGCATCCAGGGCCCCGCTATCGGCGAGCAGTACTTC	CASIQGPAIGEQYF
TRBJ1-6	TRBD1	NA	TRBV4-3	TGCGCCAGCAGCCAATCAAGGGACAGGGGCAATTCACCCCTCCACTTT	CASSQSRDRGNSPLHF
TRBJ1-2	NA	NA	TRBV4-1	TGCGCCAGCAGCCACGATGACAGCGGGTATGGCTACACCTTC	CASSHDDSGYGYTF
TRBJ1-1	NA	NA	TRBV4-1	TGCGCCAGCAGCCAGCCACAGGGTCTTGAGAACACTGAAGCTTTCTTT	CASSQPQGLENTEAFF
TRBJ1-3	NA	NA	TRBV10-3	TGTGCCATCAGTTTGGGAGGGTCCGGAAACACCATATATTTT	CAISLGGSGNTIYF
TRBJ1-2	TRBD1	NA	TRBV28	TGTGCCAGCAGTTTTCCGGACAGGAACTATGGCTACACCTTC	CASSFPDRNYGYTF
TRBJ2-1	NA	NA	TRBV2	TGTGCCAGCAGTGAGATGGTCGCGTACAATGAGCAGTTCTTC	CASSEMVAYNEQFF
TRBJ1-2	TRBD1	NA	TRBV5-6	TGTGCCAGCAGCCCAGACAGGGGGCGCCGGTATGACTATGGCTACACCTTC	CASSPDRGRRYDYGYTF
TRBJ1-5	NA	NA	TRBV2	TGTGCCAGCAGCGCAAGGGGGACCGATAATCAGCCCCAGCATTTT	CASSARGTDNQPQHF
TRBJ2-3	NA	NA	TRBV7-2	TGTGCCAGCAGCTCTAGCGCAGATACGCAGTATTTT	CASSSSADTQYF
TRBJ2-3	TRBD2	NA	TRBV19	TGTGCCAGTAGTGGGGGGGAAGATACGCAGTATTTT	CASSGGEDTQYF
TRBJ2-3	NA	NA	TRBV2	TGTGCCAGCAGTCTTGGGCAGGGCTACGATACGCAGTATTTT	CASSLGQGYDTQYF
TRBJ1-6	TRBD1	NA	TRBV12-5	TGTGCTAGTGGTTTGGTACTCGCCCCGAGGACGGGACAGGGGTCAAATTCACCCCTCCACTTT	CASGLVLAPRTGQGSNSPLHF
TRBJ1-6	NA	NA	TRBV27	TGTGCCAGCAGGACTCTAATCGACAGGACGGGCTCCTATAATTCACCCCTCCACTTT	CASRTLIDRTGSYNSPLHF
TRBJ2-7	TRBD1	NA	TRBV10-3	TGTGCCATCAGTGATCCGGGACAGGGCTTCTCCTACGAGCAGTACTTC	CAISDPGQGFSYEQYF
TRBJ1-2	NA	NA	TRBV6-4	TGTGCCAGCAGTGAAACAGGCTACCAAGGTGGCTACACCTTC	CASSETGYQGGYTF
TRBJ1-2	TRBD1	NA	TRBV5-1	TGCGCCAGCAGCCCGACAGGGGGCAATGTCTACACCTTC	CASSPTGGNVYTF
TRBJ2-2	NA	NA	TRBV14	TGTGCCAGCAGCCAAGAAAGAGCGAACACCGGGGAGCTGTTTTTT	CASSQERANTGELFF